These 8 T cell receptor beta chains were all obtained from the same sample, sequenced in a study of cytomegalovirus exposure and HLA in healthy donors. The primer mix had 60 Vbeta and 13 Jbeta primers. Repertoires were generated with immunoSEQ multiplex PCR, while TCRdb's copy carries only in-frame clones and drops some. Among some 110,000 clones, roughly 76% were seen once, and the ten largest hold 15% to 20%. The sample taken for sequencing was PBMCs. Receptor source: a man in his forties or fifties in good health and CMV-seropositive.

The rearrangement uses TRBV6-1 and TRBJ1-6; 8 bases are a match to TRBD1. The CDR3 is 15 residues long. Germline values: CDR1 MNHNS, CDR2 SASEGT. V shed 4 bases and J 7 bases; nucleotides not matched to a gene: 6. The CDR3: CASSAWTGRNSPLHF. DNA of the CDR3: TGTGCCAGCAGTGCTTGGACAGGGAGGAATTCACCCCTCCACTTT.

J is TRBJ1-2 and V is TRBV19; TRBD1 aligns across 11 bases. The CDR3 loop spans 14 amino acids. V shed 1 base and J 7 bases; nucleotides not matched to a gene: 2. The germline gives CDR1 LNHDA, CDR2 SQIVND (reference sequence). The CDR3 DNA is TGTGCCAGTAGTATAGGGACAGGGGGCGGTGGCTACACCTTC. It translates to CASSIGTGGGGYTF.

V gene TRBV21-1 combines with J gene TRBJ2-7; the tabulated D call, TRBD1, remains unverified against the DNA. TRBV21-1 is an annotated pseudogene. The CDR3 spans 14 residues. The DNA of the CDR3 is TGTGCCAGCAGCTCACCGGGACAGAACTACGAGCAGTACTTC. This codes for CASSSPGQNYEQYF.

The gene calls are TRBV28 and TRBJ2-5, with 8 bases identical to TRBD2. Germline V gives CDR1 MDHEN, CDR2 SYDVKM. CDR3 size: 14 residues. Trimming at V came to 7 bases and at J to 5 bases, leaving 9 bases not matched to a gene. The CDR3 spells CASIPLAGHETQYF. The DNA of the CDR3 is TGTGCCAGCATACCATTAGCGGGACATGAGACCCAGTACTTC.

The chain joins TRBV4-3 to TRBJ1-3; D gene unclear. Trimming stripped 4 bases from V and 0 bases from J, with 19 bases between. Germline V gene lookup returns CDR1 LGHNA and CDR2 YSLEER. CDR3 length: 18 residues. CDR3 coding DNA: TGCGCCAGCAGCCCTCTGGTCGGGTCACTCCACTCTGGAAACACCATATATTTT. This translates into CASSPLVGSLHSGNTIYF.

In this sample, this clone turned up a few times. J is TRBJ1-4 and V is TRBV9; D perhaps matches TRBD1 (6 bases). Between the trimmed V and J ends, which lost 1 base and 6 bases, there was a span of 13 bases. This CDR3 comprises 15 residues. The V gene's germline CDR1 is SGDLS and CDR2 YYNGEE. The CDR3 loop is CASSVSRGSYEKLFF. CDR3 DNA sequence: TGTGCCAGCAGCGTAAGCAGGGGTAGTTATGAAAAACTGTTTTTT.

The chain recombines TRBV19 with TRBJ1-2, with 7 bases matching TRBD1. This CDR3 is 13 amino acids long. Losses at the gene ends were 10 bases for V and 3 bases for J; bases not matched to a gene: 8. The V gene's germline CDR1 is LNHDA and CDR2 SQIVND (reference sequence). CDR3 nucleotide sequence: TGTGCCACCCGGGGACAGCTACACTATGGCTACACCTTC. It encodes CATRGQLHYGYTF.

The chain uses TRBV23-1 and TRBJ1-2; D is undetermined. TRBV23-1 carries the ORF label, with uncertain function. This CDR3 contains 15 residues. Trimming took 6 bases from V and 4 from J, leaving 18 bases between them. The CDR3 DNA reads TGCGCCAGCAGCCCCGAGCCCCATGTGATCTATGGCTACACCTTC. Translating it yields CASSPEPHVIYGYTF.